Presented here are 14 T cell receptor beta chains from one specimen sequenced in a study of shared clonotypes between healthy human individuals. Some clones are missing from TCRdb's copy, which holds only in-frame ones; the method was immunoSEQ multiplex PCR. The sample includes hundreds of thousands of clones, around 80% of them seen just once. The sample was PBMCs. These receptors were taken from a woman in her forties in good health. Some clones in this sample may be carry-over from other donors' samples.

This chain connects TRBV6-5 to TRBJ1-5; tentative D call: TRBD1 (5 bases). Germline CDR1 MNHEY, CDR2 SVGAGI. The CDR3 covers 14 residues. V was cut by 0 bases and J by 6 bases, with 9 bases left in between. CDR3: CASSYSTGRQPQHF. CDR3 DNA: TGTGCCAGCAGTTACTCGACGGGACGTCAGCCCCAGCATTTT.

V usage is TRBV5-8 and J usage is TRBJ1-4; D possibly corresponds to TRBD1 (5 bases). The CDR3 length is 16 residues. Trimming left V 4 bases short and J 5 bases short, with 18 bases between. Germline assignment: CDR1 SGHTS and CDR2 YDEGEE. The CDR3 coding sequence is TGTGCCAGCAGCCTGAGGGTGAGACGACAGAATGAAAAACTGTTTTTT. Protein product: CASSLRVRRQNEKLFF.

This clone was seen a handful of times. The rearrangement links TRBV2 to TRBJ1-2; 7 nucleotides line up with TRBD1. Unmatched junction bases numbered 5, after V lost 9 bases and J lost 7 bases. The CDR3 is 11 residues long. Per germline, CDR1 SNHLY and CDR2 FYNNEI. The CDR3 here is CASQQGVGYTF. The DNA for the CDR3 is TGTGCCAGTCAGCAGGGGGTTGGCTACACCTTC.

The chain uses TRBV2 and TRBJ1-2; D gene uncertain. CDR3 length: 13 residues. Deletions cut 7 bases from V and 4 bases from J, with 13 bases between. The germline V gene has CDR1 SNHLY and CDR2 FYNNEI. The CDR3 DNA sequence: TGTGCCAGCAACGGTGGAATATCCTATGGCTACACCTTC. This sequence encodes CASNGGISYGYTF. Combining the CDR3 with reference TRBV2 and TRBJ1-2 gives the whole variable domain EPEVTQTPSHQVTQMGQEVILRCVPISNHLYFYWYRQILGQKVEFLVSFYNNEISEKSEIFDDQFSVERPDGSNFTLKIRSTKLEDSAMYFCASNGGISYGYTFGSGTRLTVV.

In DNA form, the CDR3 reads TGTGCCACCGGGCCAGTAAGCTCCTACGAGCAGTACTTC. It encodes CATGPVSSYEQYF. J is TRBJ2-7 and V is TRBV7-9; D gene unclear. CDR1 is SEHNR, CDR2 FQNEAQ, per germline (reference sequence). This CDR3 has 13 residues. The V gene lost 10 bases and the J gene lost 0 bases, with 13 bases spanning the gap.

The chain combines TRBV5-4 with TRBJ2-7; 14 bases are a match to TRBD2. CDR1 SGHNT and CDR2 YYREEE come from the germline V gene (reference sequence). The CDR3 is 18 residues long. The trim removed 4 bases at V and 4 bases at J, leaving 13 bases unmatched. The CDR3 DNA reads TGTGCCAGCAGCGGGCCGGGACTAGCGGGAGCGGCTTTGTACGAGCAGTACTTC. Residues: CASSGPGLAGAALYEQYF.

The DNA for the CDR3 is TGTGCCAGCAGTCAGGATCTGAACACTGAAGCTTTCTTT. It is translated as CASSQDLNTEAFF. The chain has TRBV5-4 and TRBJ1-1; D is undetermined. Germline lookup yields CDR1 SGHNT and CDR2 YYREEE (reference sequence). The CDR3 consists of 13 residues. Trimming stripped 5 bases from V and 0 bases from J, with 8 bases between.

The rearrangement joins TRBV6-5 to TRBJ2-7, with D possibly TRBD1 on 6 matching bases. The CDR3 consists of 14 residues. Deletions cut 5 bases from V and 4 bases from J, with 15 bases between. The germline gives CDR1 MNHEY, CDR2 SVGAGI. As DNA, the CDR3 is TGTGCCAGCAGTACGGGATTCCAGGGGTACGAGCAGTACTTC. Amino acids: CASSTGFQGYEQYF.

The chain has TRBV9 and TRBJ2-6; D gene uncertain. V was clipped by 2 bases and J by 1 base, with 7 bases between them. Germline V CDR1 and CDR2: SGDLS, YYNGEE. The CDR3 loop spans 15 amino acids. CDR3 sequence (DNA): TGTGCCAGCAGCGTTAGGGATTCTGGGGCCAACGTCCTGACTTTC. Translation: CASSVRDSGANVLTF.

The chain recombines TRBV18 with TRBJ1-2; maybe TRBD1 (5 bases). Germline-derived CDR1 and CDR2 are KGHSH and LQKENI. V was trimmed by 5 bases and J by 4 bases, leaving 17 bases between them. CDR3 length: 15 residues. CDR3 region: CASSEVRDPVYGYTF. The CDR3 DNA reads TGTGCCAGCTCAGAAGTCCGGGACCCAGTCTATGGCTACACCTTC.

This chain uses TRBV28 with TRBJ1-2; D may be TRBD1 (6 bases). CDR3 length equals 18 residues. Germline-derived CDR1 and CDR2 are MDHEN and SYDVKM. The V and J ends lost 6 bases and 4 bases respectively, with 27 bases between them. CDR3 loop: CASSQQTGWNRESYGYTF. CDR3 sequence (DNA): TGTGCCAGCAGCCAACAAACGGGATGGAACAGGGAAAGCTATGGCTACACCTTC.

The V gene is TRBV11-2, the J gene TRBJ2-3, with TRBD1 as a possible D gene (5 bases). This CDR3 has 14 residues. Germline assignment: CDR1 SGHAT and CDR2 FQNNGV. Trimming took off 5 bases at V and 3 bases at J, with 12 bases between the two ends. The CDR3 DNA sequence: TGTGCCAGCAGCAGGGGCCCTCGGACAGATACGCAGTATTTT. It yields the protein CASSRGPRTDTQYF. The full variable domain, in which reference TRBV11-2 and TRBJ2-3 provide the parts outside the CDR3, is EAGVAQSPRYKIIEKRQSVAFWCNPISGHATLYWYQQILGQGPKLLIQFQNNGVVDDSQLPKDRFSAERLKGVDSTLKIQPAKLEDSAVYLCASSRGPRTDTQYFGPGTRLTVL.

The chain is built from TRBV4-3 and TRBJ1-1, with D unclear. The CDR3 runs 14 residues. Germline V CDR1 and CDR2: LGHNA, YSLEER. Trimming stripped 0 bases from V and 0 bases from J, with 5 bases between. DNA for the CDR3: TGCGCCAGCAGCCAAGACAGGCTGAACACTGAAGCTTTCTTT. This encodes CASSQDRLNTEAFF.

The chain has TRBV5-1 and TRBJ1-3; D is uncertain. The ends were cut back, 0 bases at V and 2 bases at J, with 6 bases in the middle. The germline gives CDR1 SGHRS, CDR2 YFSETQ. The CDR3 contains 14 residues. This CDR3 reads CASSLDSTGNTIYF. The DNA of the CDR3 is TGCGCCAGCAGCTTGGACAGCACTGGAAACACCATATATTTT. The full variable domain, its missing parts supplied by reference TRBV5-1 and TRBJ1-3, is KAGVTQTPRYLIKTRGQQVTLSCSPISGHRSVSWYQQTPGQGLQFLFEYFSETQRNKGNFPGRFSGRQFSNSRSEMNVSTLELGDSALYLCASSLDSTGNTIYFGEGSWLTVV.